Included here is one TCR beta chain sequence, with context. Its antigen is unidentified. A single base separates this from a much larger clone, so it may be a read error. The data were taken from a study of blood T cells in healthy people across ages. Germline-derived CDR1 and CDR2 are DFQATT and SNEGSKA (reference sequence). This CDR3 region has 15 residues. V trimming: 1 base; J trimming: 4 bases; junction bases outside the gene matches: 6. A second PCR of about 7 to 11 cycles used a sample-barcoded 5' primer and a J-beta primer mix. Using its own MiXCR run on the 5' RACE reads, TCRdb lists one record per CDR3 protein. The sample shows more than 800,000 distinct CDR3 sequences, around 30% of them seen only once. Regarding the study as a whole: Possibly confounding the expanded clonotype changes was the fact that donor CMV status was unknown. PBMCs were not sorted, which prevented a conclusive comparison of naive versus antigen-experienced cells.

This clonotype originated in an elderly woman in good health. Sequenced input: blood. This chain joins TRBV20-1 and TRBJ2-3; 9 nucleotides align to TRBD1. The CDR3 region has the DNA TGCAGTGCTAGAGTCCGGGACAGGGACGCAGATACGCAGTATTTT. Its protein product is CSARVRDRDADTQYF.